This entry lists 5 T cell receptor beta chains sequenced from one sample in a study of metastatic and nonmetastatic thyroid tumors. Thyroid surgery took place with no prior treatment in any patient. MiXCR re-clonotyped the PCR reads for TCRdb. The sample contains tens of thousands of clones, roughly 15% of which appear only once. The sequenced sample was blood. The receptors stem from a female donor with papillary thyroid cancer or a benign thyroid nodule (not recorded which). Some clones in this sample may be carry-over from other donors' samples.

This clone was picked up a small number of times. The chain links TRBV5-1 to TRBJ2-5; maybe TRBD2 (5 bases). V was cut by 3 bases and J by 1 base, with 13 bases left in between. The germline V gene has CDR1 SGHRS and CDR2 YFSETQ. The CDR3 totals 15 residues. The CDR3 reads CASSSSEGLQETQYF. CDR3 coding DNA: TGCGCCAGCAGCTCCTCCGAGGGCCTCCAAGAGACCCAGTACTTC.

V gene TRBV6-1 combines with J gene TRBJ2-7, with 7 bases fitting TRBD2. After removal of 4 bases from V and 4 bases from J, the junction contained 7 bases not matched to a gene. This CDR3 comprises 14 residues. The germline gives CDR1 MNHNS, CDR2 SASEGT. CDR3 nucleotide sequence: TGTGCCAGCAGTGGGACTAGTGGTACATACGAGCAGTACTTC. This codes for CASSGTSGTYEQYF.

This clone was found a few times. This CDR3 reads CASSIAGVYNEQFF. In DNA form, the CDR3 reads TGTGCCAGTAGTATAGCGGGAGTATACAATGAGCAGTTCTTC. The chain is built from TRBV19 and TRBJ2-1; maybe TRBD2 (6 bases). V gave up 1 base and J gave up 4 bases, with 8 bases separating them. This CDR3 contains 14 residues. Germline V gene data show CDR1 as LNHDA and CDR2 as SQIVND (reference sequence).

V is TRBV5-1 and J is TRBJ2-1; D unclear. Trimming cost V 0 bases and J 5 bases, with 9 bases left between them. CDR3 length: 14 amino acids. Germline CDR1 SGHRS, CDR2 YFSETQ. The DNA of the CDR3 is TGCGCCAGCAGCTTGGCCCACTGGAACAATGAGCAGTTCTTC. It yields the protein CASSLAHWNNEQFF.

This chain joins TRBV20-1 and TRBJ2-7, with 9 bases aligning to TRBD1. Germline lookup yields CDR1 DFQATT and CDR2 SNEGSKA (reference sequence). The CDR3 length is 15 residues. Unmatched junction bases numbered 13, after V lost 6 bases and J lost 4 bases. Here the CDR3 reads CSARTGGARIYEQYF. Here the CDR3 DNA reads TGCAGTGCGCGTACAGGGGGCGCCAGGATTTACGAGCAGTACTTC.